This TCR beta chain was recorded in a study of shared clonotypes between healthy human individuals. A few counts support this clone. Its antigen is unknown. The germline V gene has CDR1 LGHNA and CDR2 YNFKEQ. This CDR3 region has 16 residues. Unmatched junction bases numbered 11, after V lost 2 bases and J lost 6 bases. General study points: Relative to clonotypes present in all four donors, those not shared had lower generation probabilities. Researchers sampled only blood; tissue repertoires likely differ.

Sequenced by immunoSEQ multiplex PCR; TCRdb stores in-frame clones only, minus some. Here the sample spans around 700,000 clones, less than 80% being singletons. The J gene is TRBJ2-3, the V gene TRBV4-2, with 7 bases lining up with TRBD2. The sequenced sample was memory CD4+ T cells sorted from blood. The subset is: CD45RA-negative fraction. This TCR was recovered from a woman aged 25 to 39 in good health. CDR3 DNA sequence: TGTGCCAGCAGCCAAAAACGAGCGGGGACCCGGGATACGCAGTATTTT. It specifies CASSQKRAGTRDTQYF.